The subject of this entry is one TCR beta chain. V was cut by 0 bases and J by 7 bases, with 16 bases left in between. The CDR3 is 16 residues long. CDR1 is LGHNT and CDR2 is FRNRAP in the germline V gene. Authors' analysis steps: It was from reference gene primer amplification that nucleated cell counts were estimated. Method: immunoSEQ multiplex PCR; TCRdb's copy keeps in-frame clones and lacks some. V and J calls and clone size are as listed in that table; D and trimming were resolved from the DNA. This sample yields fewer than 200,000 clones, of which about 90% are seen a single time; around 4.6% belongs to the top ten. These data are taken from a study of blood T cell repertoires in COVID-19. Across the study: Some COVID-19 samples were acute and others convalescent; all came from the United States, Italy and Spain. Sources were T cells, B-cell-depleted T cells, or PBMCs; the material itself was cDNA or gDNA.

The sample consisted of peripheral blood. This receptor was taken from a young man with COVID-19, enrolled during active disease. V and J are TRBV12-5 and TRBJ1-5; weak D call: TRBD1 (5 bases). Here the CDR3 DNA reads TGTGCTAGTGGTTTGGTATGTCAGGGAGGGAGACAGCCCCAGCATTTT. Translating gives CASGLVCQGGRQPQHF.